The present entry profiles one T cell receptor beta chain with its context. CDR3 size: 13 residues. CDR1 MNHEY and CDR2 SMNVEV come from the germline V gene (reference sequence). Trimming left V 4 bases short and J 7 bases short, with 13 bases between. Assay: immunoSEQ multiplex PCR; the TCRdb copy retains only in-frame clones and omits some. The data show tens of thousands of clones, approximately 82% seen once. This sample was taken from a study of neoadjuvant anti-PD-1 for oral cavity cancer. Source: PBMCs, taken before nivolumab (anti-PD-1) treatment. The receptor was isolated from a person between 40 and 80 years old with oral cavity squamous cell carcinoma. The genes are TRBV27 and TRBJ1-2; D is possibly TRBD1 (5 bases). The chain's CDR3 is CASSSWGDPGYTF. The CDR3 coding sequence is TGTGCCAGCAGTTCCTGGGGGGACCCTGGCTACACCTTC.